The 18 T cell receptor beta chains below were found in one sample sequenced in a study of T cells after posttransplantation cyclophosphamide (dated by TCRdb to about 2016). According to the study, the label for this sample's treatment or condition signals: high-dose cyclophosphamide on days +3 and +4 as single-agent GVHD prophylaxis. PTCy patients received busulfan and fludarabine conditioning, a related or unrelated marrow graft, and cyclophosphamide on days +3 and +4. The protocol used for the library was the immunoSEQ multiplex PCR assay. Sourced from immuneACCESS, this table was stored by TCRdb with only in-frame sequences that have V and J called. A share of the clones is absent; for the studies checked, an unresolved V gene accounts for under half, and the remainder has no known explanation. The sample yields about 20,000 clones; less than 80% were counted once. The top ten clonotypes cover around 25% of the sample.

The sample in question was PBMCs, obtained after an allogeneic stem cell transplant with post-transplant cyclophosphamide. All receptors come from a male patient between 25 and 39 years old who received an allogeneic stem cell transplant from a related donor, was CMV-positive, and had acute GVHD only. Once a transplant has taken place, some T cells may be donor derived.

J is TRBJ2-5 and V is TRBV5-1; tentative D call: TRBD1 (6 bases). The length of the CDR3 is 15 residues. Germline CDR1 SGHRS, CDR2 YFSETQ. The V end was cut by 1 base, the J end by 5 bases, with 15 bases between. In DNA, the CDR3 is TGCGCCAGCAGCTTGCCCGCGACAGGATCGGAGACCCAGTACTTC. Its protein is CASSLPATGSETQYF.

The chain links TRBV5-6 to TRBJ1-1; D is perhaps TRBD1 (5 bases). From germline, CDR1 is SGHDT and CDR2 YYEEEE. V dropped 0 bases and J dropped 5 bases, with 11 bases sitting between them. This CDR3 is built from 14 residues. The CDR3 DNA reads TGTGCCAGCAGCTTGGCCGGCAGGGATACTGAAGCTTTCTTT. Translation gives CASSLAGRDTEAFF. The full variable domain, rest sourced from reference TRBV5-6 and TRBJ1-1, is DAGVTQSPTHLIKTRGQQVTLRCSPKSGHDTVSWYQQALGQGPQFIFQYYEEEERQRGNFPDRFSGHQFPNYSSELNVNALLLGDSALYLCASSLAGRDTEAFFGQGTRLTVV.

This clone was detected once. V is TRBV18 and J is TRBJ1-3; D possibly corresponds to TRBD1 (5 bases). V shed 2 bases and J shed 0 bases, with 14 bases lying between them. This CDR3 contains 17 residues. Germline CDR1 reads KGHSH; CDR2 reads LQKENI. The CDR3, as DNA: TGTGCCAGCTCACCAATTAGGCGGGGCAGCTCTGGAAACACCATATATTTT. Protein product: CASSPIRRGSSGNTIYF.

In this sample, this clone turned up a few times. The chain carries TRBV4-3 and TRBJ1-2; D not certain. Germline V gives CDR1 LGHNA, CDR2 YSLEER. V was trimmed by 0 bases and J by 8 bases, leaving 19 bases between them. This CDR3 spans 16 amino acids. This CDR3 is CASSQDLGGRRGGYTF. The CDR3 nucleotides are TGCGCCAGCAGCCAAGATCTGGGAGGGAGGCGAGGGGGCTACACCTTC.

CDR3 region: CASSLAGRGNTEAFF. The CDR3 DNA reads as TGTGCCAGCAGCTTAGCGGGCAGGGGGAACACTGAAGCTTTCTTT. V and J are TRBV7-2 and TRBJ1-1, with a weak D call TRBD1 (6 bases). V lost 0 bases, J lost 1 base, and 9 bases lay in between. Germline loops: CDR1 SGHTA, CDR2 FQGNSA. This CDR3 region has 15 residues.

On this clone itself: This sample also contains other DNA sequences that code for the same CDR3. The chain joins TRBV6-4 to TRBJ2-5; TRBD1 aligns across 8 bases. The CDR3 sequence is 13 residues long. Unmatched junction bases numbered 1, after V lost 5 bases and J lost 2 bases. Germline loops: CDR1 MRHNA, CDR2 SNTAGT. The CDR3 here is CASSRTGQETQYF. The CDR3 region has the DNA TGTGCCAGCAGTCGGACAGGGCAAGAGACCCAGTACTTC.

The gene calls are TRBV7-3 and TRBJ2-5, with 11 positions matching TRBD2. There are 15 residues in the CDR3. From germline, CDR1 is SGHTA and CDR2 FQGTGA. J was trimmed by 4 bases and V by 0 bases; bases with no gene match: 1. The CDR3 spells CASSLTSGGAETQYF. As DNA, the CDR3 is TGTGCCAGCAGCTTAACTAGCGGGGGGGCAGAGACCCAGTACTTC.

The V gene is TRBV12-5, the J gene TRBJ1-5, with 8 nucleotides matching TRBD1. Unmatched junction bases numbered 5, after V lost 5 bases and J lost 2 bases. Germline V gives CDR1 LGHNT, CDR2 FRNRAP. This CDR3 spans 15 amino acids. The CDR3 region is CASGMDRDGNQPQHF. CDR3 coding DNA: TGTGCTAGTGGTATGGACAGGGACGGCAATCAGCCCCAGCATTTT. Together with reference TRBV12-5 and TRBJ1-5, the CDR3 gives the full variable domain: DARVTQTPRHKVTEMGQEVTMRCQPILGHNTVFWYRQTMMQGLELLAYFRNRAPLDDSGMPKDRFSAEMPDATLATLKIQPSEPRDSAVYFCASGMDRDGNQPQHFGDGTRLSIL.

The chain recombines TRBV19 with TRBJ1-2; 7 bases map to TRBD1. Germline V gene lookup returns CDR1 LNHDA and CDR2 SQIVND (reference sequence). This CDR3 is 14 amino acids long. Germline trimming cut 7 bases from V and 5 bases from J; bases unmatched to any gene: 10. The CDR3 protein is CASIGTATGYGYTF. The CDR3 bases are TGTGCCAGTATTGGGACAGCCACGGGGTATGGCTACACCTTC.

The chain combines TRBV14 with TRBJ2-3; no definite D call. Germline V CDR1 and CDR2: SGHDN, FVKESK. V was cut by 0 bases and J by 2 bases, with 6 bases left in between. The CDR3 totals 14 residues. The CDR3 reads CASSQELYTDTQYF. DNA for the CDR3: TGTGCCAGCAGCCAAGAGCTCTACACAGATACGCAGTATTTT.

This chain connects TRBV6-5 to TRBJ2-7; TRBD1 matches at 8 bases. The CDR3 extends over 12 amino acids. Per the germline V gene, CDR1 is MNHEY and CDR2 is SVGAGI. V lost 6 bases to trimming and J lost 5 bases; unmatched junction nucleotides: 3. Here the CDR3 reads CASSPQGDEQYF. The CDR3 DNA reads TGTGCCAGCAGCCCACAGGGGGACGAGCAGTACTTC.

This clone was seen just once. CDR3 amino acids: CASREPGQGRSTEAFF. In nucleotides, the CDR3 is TGTGCCAGCAGAGAACCGGGACAGGGGAGGAGCACTGAAGCTTTCTTT. The J gene is TRBJ1-1, the V gene TRBV6-1, with TRBD1 matching over 10 bases. The length of the CDR3 is 16 residues. V dropped 6 bases and J dropped 4; count of bases not matched to a gene: 11. Germline CDR1 is MNHNS and CDR2 is SASEGT.

The V call is TRBV11-2, the J call TRBJ1-5; D is unresolved. The CDR3 runs to 13 residues. CDR1 is SGHAT and CDR2 is FQNNGV in the germline V gene. V gave up 5 bases and J gave up 4 bases, with 9 bases separating them. CDR3 DNA sequence: TGTGCCAGCAGCACAGACGCGAATCAGCCCCAGCATTTT. The encoded protein is CASSTDANQPQHF. The full variable domain, its missing parts supplied by reference TRBV11-2 and TRBJ1-5, is EAGVAQSPRYKIIEKRQSVAFWCNPISGHATLYWYQQILGQGPKLLIQFQNNGVVDDSQLPKDRFSAERLKGVDSTLKIQPAKLEDSAVYLCASSTDANQPQHFGDGTRLSIL.

V and J are TRBV7-8 and TRBJ2-7, with 8 nucleotides matching TRBD2. Germline CDR1 and CDR2: SGHVS and FQNEAQ. The CDR3 is 13 residues long. V gave up 2 bases and J gave up 4 bases; unmatched junction bases: 1. The CDR3 bases are TGTGCCAGCAGCTTAATAGCGGGGTACGAGCAGTACTTC. Protein product: CASSLIAGYEQYF.

J is TRBJ2-1 and V is TRBV28, with D maybe TRBD2 (7 bases). Trimming cost V 8 bases and J 8 bases, with 13 bases left between them. CDR1 and CDR2 (germline): MDHEN, SYDVKM. There are 12 residues in the CDR3. The CDR3 here is CASEGGIYEQFF. CDR3 coding DNA: TGTGCCAGCGAGGGGGGGATCTATGAGCAGTTCTTC.

The rearrangement uses TRBV9 and TRBJ1-6; TRBD1 matches at 8 bases. The V gene's germline CDR1 is SGDLS and CDR2 YYNGEE. J was trimmed by 7 bases and V by 3 bases; bases with no gene match: 6. The CDR3 spans 15 residues. The CDR3 region is CASSATGDGNSPLHF. In DNA, the CDR3 is TGTGCCAGCAGCGCGACAGGGGATGGGAATTCACCCCTCCACTTT.

This chain uses TRBV4-1 with TRBJ2-7; D is possibly TRBD1 (6 bases). CDR3 length: 15 residues. Trimming removed 0 bases at V and 3 bases at J, with 12 bases between. Germline CDR1 reads MGHRA; CDR2 reads YSYEKL. The CDR3 loop is CASSQDVGRGYEQYF. For the CDR3, the DNA is TGCGCCAGCAGCCAAGATGTTGGCAGGGGCTACGAGCAGTACTTC.

The chain links TRBV6-6 to TRBJ1-5; the match to TRBD1 covers 7 bases. The V segment lost 6 bases and the J segment 4 bases; nucleotides outside the gene matches: 9. CDR1 is MNHNY, CDR2 SVGAGI, per germline (reference sequence). This CDR3 region has 15 residues. The CDR3 DNA sequence: TGTGCCAGCAGCAAGGGGCCAGGGGGAAATCAGCCCCAGCATTTT. It encodes CASSKGPGGNQPQHF.